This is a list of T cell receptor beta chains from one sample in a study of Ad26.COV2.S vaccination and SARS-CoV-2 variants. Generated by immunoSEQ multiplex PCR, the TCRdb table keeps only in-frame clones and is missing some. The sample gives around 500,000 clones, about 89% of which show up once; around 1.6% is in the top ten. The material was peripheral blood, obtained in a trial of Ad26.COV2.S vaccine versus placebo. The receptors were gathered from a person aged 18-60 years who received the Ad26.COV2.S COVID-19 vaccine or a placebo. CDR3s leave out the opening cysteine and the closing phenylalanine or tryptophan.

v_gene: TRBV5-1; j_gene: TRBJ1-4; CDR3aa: ASSGATNEKLF
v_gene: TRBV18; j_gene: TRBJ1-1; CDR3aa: ASSPRIRGEDTEAF
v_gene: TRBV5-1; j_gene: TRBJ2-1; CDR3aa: ASSLNSYNEQF
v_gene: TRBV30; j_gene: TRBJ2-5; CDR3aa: AWRDRGPETQY
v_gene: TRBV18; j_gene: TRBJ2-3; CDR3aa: ASSPDTDTQY
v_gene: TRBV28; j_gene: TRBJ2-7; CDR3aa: ASSLYGTSGSYEQY
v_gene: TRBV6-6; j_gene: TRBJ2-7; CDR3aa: ASRPGQSYEQY
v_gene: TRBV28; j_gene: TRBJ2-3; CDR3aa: ASSLGQNTDTQY
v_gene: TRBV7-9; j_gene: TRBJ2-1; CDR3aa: ASRPRDRGSHSYNEQF
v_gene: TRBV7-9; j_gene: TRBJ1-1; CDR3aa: ASLWGTEAF
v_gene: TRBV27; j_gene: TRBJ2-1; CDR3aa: ASRGAETSYNEQF
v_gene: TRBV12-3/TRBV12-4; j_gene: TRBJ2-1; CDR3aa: ASSFSGGALEF
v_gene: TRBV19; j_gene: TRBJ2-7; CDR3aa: ASSTYSGSYEQY
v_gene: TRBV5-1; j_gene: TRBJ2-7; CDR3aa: ASQGGYEQY
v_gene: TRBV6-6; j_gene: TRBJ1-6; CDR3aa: ASSYPGTYTGSPLH
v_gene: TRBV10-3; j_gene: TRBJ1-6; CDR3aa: AISARADDSPLH
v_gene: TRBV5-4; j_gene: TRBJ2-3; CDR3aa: ASSLDSSGLTTDTQY
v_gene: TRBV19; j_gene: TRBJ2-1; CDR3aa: ASSEDRGWDEQF
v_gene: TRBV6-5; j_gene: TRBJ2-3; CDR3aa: ASSLTLADTQY
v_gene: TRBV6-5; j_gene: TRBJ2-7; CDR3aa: ASSYSDRIPLHEQY
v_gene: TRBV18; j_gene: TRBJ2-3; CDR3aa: ASSPPGGFNTQY
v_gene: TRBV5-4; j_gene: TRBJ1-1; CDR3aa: ASTGPGLNTEAF
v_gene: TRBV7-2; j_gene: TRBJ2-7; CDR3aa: ASSSRDSSYEQY
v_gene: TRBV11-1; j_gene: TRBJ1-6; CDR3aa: ASSFWGPEGYSPLH
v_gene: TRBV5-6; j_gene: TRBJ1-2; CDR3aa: ASDGGYGYT
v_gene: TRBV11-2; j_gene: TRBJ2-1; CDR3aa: ASRYSAANNEQF
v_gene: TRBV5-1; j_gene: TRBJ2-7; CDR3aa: ASSLGQRSSYEQY
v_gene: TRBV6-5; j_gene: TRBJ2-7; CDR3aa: ASRGGQSSYEQY
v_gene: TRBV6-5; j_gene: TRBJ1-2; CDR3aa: ASSTGGILGYT
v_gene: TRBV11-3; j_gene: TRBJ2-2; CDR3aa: ASSLSGTGGLWNTGELF
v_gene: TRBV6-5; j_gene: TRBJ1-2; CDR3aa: ASSYWGQGYGYT
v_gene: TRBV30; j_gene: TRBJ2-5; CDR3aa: AWSGQTPKLETQY
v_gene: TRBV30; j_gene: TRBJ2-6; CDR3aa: AWGGGAGANVLT
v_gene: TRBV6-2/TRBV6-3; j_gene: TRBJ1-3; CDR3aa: ASSYYRPPGNTIY
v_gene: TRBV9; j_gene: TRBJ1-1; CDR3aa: ASSPRLGSNTEAF
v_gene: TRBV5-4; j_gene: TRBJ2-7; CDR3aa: ASSRSLDRGEQY
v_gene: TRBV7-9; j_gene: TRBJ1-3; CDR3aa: ASSKEVINTIY
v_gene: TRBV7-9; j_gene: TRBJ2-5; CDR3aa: ASSPRGTQETQY
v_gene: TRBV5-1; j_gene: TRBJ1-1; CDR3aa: ASSLAQGAWMNTEAF
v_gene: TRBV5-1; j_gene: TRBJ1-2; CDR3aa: ASSLTDSHQNYGYT
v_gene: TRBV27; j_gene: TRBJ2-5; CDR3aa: ASRLAGVGETQY
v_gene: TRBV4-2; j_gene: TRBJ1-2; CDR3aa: ASSLIDGRVAYGYT
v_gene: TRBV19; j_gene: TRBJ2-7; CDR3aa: ASRRRTGTGASYEQY
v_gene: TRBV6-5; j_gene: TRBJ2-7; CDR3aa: ASSRGQTYEQY
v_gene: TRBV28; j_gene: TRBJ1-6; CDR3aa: ASTPFGQGNSPLH
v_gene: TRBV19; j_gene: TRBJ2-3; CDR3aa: ASSIVERGGTDTQY
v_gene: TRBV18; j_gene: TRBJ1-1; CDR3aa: ASSLERGKTEAF
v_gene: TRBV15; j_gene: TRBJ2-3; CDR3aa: ATSRGQADTQY
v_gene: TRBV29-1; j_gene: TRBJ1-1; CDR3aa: SVFTRAGGTEAF
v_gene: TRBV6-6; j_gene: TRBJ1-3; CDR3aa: ASSYSRQGGGNTIY
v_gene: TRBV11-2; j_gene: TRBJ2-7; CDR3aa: ATIGQTPYEQY
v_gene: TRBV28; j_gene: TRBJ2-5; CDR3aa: ASSHYRGETQY
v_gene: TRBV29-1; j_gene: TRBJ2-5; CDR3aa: SAKPPTGPETQY
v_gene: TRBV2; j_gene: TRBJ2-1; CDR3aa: ANKEQGAGEQF
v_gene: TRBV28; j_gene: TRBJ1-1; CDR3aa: ASTPEENTEAF